The clone carrying this TCR beta chain was seen at least ten times. The antigen remains unidentified. This sample is part of a study of T cells after yellow fever vaccination. For the study at large: It was SMART-Seq v4 Ultra Low Input that prepared the fractions with low cell numbers. Study-level findings and limits: Relatively few clonotypes were ones that appeared in both CD4 and CD8 compartments. Detected again after the booster were most primary-vaccination clones, at 95% to 98% CD4 and 80% to 90% CD8.

Via MiXCR, TCRdb re-called the 5' RACE reads, giving one row per CDR3 protein. The repertoire holds 150,000 to 200,000 distinct CDR3 sequences, with roughly 6.4% as singletons. CDR1 DFQATT and CDR2 SNEGSKA come from the germline V gene (reference sequence). The CDR3 is 11 residues long. V lost 6 bases and J lost 1, with 3 bases in between. The clonotype was recovered from a man aged 18 to 29 who received the YFV17D yellow fever vaccine. This sample comprised CD4+ T cells sorted from PBMCs, obtained on the day of the first yellow fever vaccination. V and J are TRBV20-1 and TRBJ1-4, with D unresolved. The CDR3 spells CSALTNEKLFF. The CDR3 DNA follows: TGCAGTGCACTAACTAATGAAAAACTGTTTTTT.